One sample yielded the 18 T cell receptor beta chains listed below, sequenced in a study of chronic HIV infection and antiretroviral therapy (dated by TCRdb to the mid-2010s). Receptor libraries were prepared by 5' RACE. The sample was run on an Illumina MiSeq. TCRdb itself trimmed the public reads at Q25 with fastp, ran MiXCR and retained productive beta chains. CDR3 protein duplicates are merged, each entry listing the most common genes and DNA. Across this sample there are 39,000 or so distinct CDR3 sequences, with more than 8% seen only once. Clones ranked in the top ten supply 2.9% of the sample. The sample comprised peripheral blood. These receptor sequences come from an adult who had HIV and had not received antiretroviral therapy, or was an uninfected healthy control (not recorded which).

This clonotype was detected ten times or more. The genes are TRBV12-3 or TRBV12-4 and TRBJ1-2; weak D call: TRBD1 (6 bases). The CDR3 is 18 amino acids. V gave up 1 base and J gave up 3 bases, with 21 bases separating them. The CDR3 spells CASSLEGGTDSLHYGYTF. In DNA, the CDR3 is TGTGCCAGCAGTTTAGAGGGGGGAACGGACAGCTTACACTATGGCTACACCTTC.

Many counts were recorded for this clonotype. V and J are TRBV20-1 and TRBJ1-2; tentatively, D is TRBD1 (6 bases). V was shortened by 0 bases and J by 5 bases, with 13 bases between the two germline ends. Germline V gives CDR1 DFQATT, CDR2 SNEGSKA (reference sequence). There are 14 residues in the CDR3. CDR3 bases: TGCAGTGCTAGAGATAGGGGGGGTGGGTATGGCTACACCTTC. It codes for CSARDRGGGYGYTF.

This sequence joins TRBV20-1 and TRBJ2-4, with 12 bases fitting TRBD1. The CDR3 totals 15 residues. Looked up from germline, CDR1 is DFQATT and CDR2 is SNEGSKA (reference sequence). Trimming removed 6 bases from V and 8 bases from J; junction bases left unmatched: 11. The CDR3 DNA is TGCAGTGCGAGACCGGGACAGGGGGCCCCAGACATTCAGTACTTC. Translation: CSARPGQGAPDIQYF.

This chain connects TRBV3-1 to TRBJ1-6; 7 nucleotides align to TRBD1. This CDR3 has 14 amino acids. V dropped 4 bases and J dropped 19; count of bases not matched to a gene: 16. The germline V gene has CDR1 LGHDT and CDR2 YNNKEL (reference sequence). CDR3 nucleotide sequence: TGTGCCAGCAGCCGCCAATTCCTTGACAGGGTCTTGCACTTT. The encoded protein is CASSRQFLDRVLHF.

This clonotype was seen repeatedly, ten times or more. This sequence joins TRBV10-3 and TRBJ2-5, with 9 bases matching TRBD1. The CDR3 contains 13 residues. Germline assignment: CDR1 ENHRY and CDR2 SYGVKD. V dropped 10 bases and J dropped 2; count of bases not matched to a gene: 5. The CDR3 is CATTDRGQETQYF. The DNA of the CDR3 is TGTGCCACCACGGACAGGGGACAAGAGACCCAGTACTTC.

This clonotype turned up a few times. CDR3 nucleotide sequence: TGCAGTGCCCACCAAGGGGCTAATGAAAAACTGTTTTTT. It yields the protein CSAHQGANEKLFF. The J gene is TRBJ1-4, the V gene TRBV20-1; TRBD1 might be the D (5 bases). Germline CDR1 and CDR2: DFQATT and SNEGSKA (reference sequence). The CDR3 spans 13 residues. Deletions cut 6 bases from V and 3 bases from J, with 11 bases between.

This clonotype was seen a handful of times. J is TRBJ2-1 and V is TRBV5-1, with TRBD2 identical over 9 bases. Trimming removed 0 bases from V and 7 bases from J; junction bases left unmatched: 5. Germline lookup yields CDR1 SGHRS and CDR2 YFSETQ. This CDR3 spans 15 amino acids. The CDR3 reads CASSLVLAGINEQFF. The CDR3 DNA sequence: TGCGCCAGCAGCTTGGTGCTAGCGGGGATTAATGAGCAGTTCTTC.

This clonotype was seen at least ten times. Compared with germline, one end of the junction differs, possibly owing to a read error. This chain joins TRBV7-7 and TRBJ2-5; 7 bases fit TRBD1. Germline V CDR1 and CDR2: SSHAT, FNYEAQ (reference sequence). This CDR3 comprises 15 residues. CDR3 residues: CASSHSTGRQETQYF. CDR3 in DNA: TGTGCTAGCAGCCATTCGACAGGGCGGCAAGAGACCCAGTACTTC.

Ten or more counts support this clonotype. This chain connects TRBV28 to TRBJ1-4; the match to TRBD1 covers 8 bases. The V gene end was trimmed by 7 bases and the J gene end by 8 bases; junction bases not matched to a gene: 12. The germline V gene encodes CDR1 MDHEN and CDR2 SYDVKM. This CDR3 has 15 amino acids. In nucleotides, the CDR3 is TGTGCCAGCACCCAGGGCGGAACAGGGGGAGAAAAACTGTTTTTT. Translating gives CASTQGGTGGEKLFF.

This clonotype was seen at least ten times. This sequence joins TRBV19 and TRBJ2-1, with D possibly being TRBD1 or TRBD2 (5 bases each). CDR1 is LNHDA and CDR2 is SQIVND in the germline V gene (reference sequence). V shed 3 bases and J shed 5 bases, with 11 bases lying between them. CDR3 length equals 14 residues. CDR3 DNA sequence: TGTGCCAGTAGTATTTGGGGGTCTAACAATGAGCAGTTCTTC. Protein sequence: CASSIWGSNNEQFF.

This clonotype was detected many times. The chain couples TRBV10-3 to TRBJ2-7; D may be TRBD1 (5 bases). Deletions cut 7 bases from V and 5 bases from J, with 12 bases between. The germline gives CDR1 ENHRY, CDR2 SYGVKD. CDR3 length: 12 residues. CDR3 sequence reads: CAIMGPGNEQYF. The CDR3 coding sequence is TGTGCCATCATGGGGCCCGGCAACGAGCAGTACTTC.

This clonotype appeared a few times. This rearrangement joins TRBV20-1 to TRBJ1-5, with 7 bases fitting TRBD1. Germline V gives CDR1 DFQATT, CDR2 SNEGSKA (reference sequence). After removal of 6 bases from V and 3 bases from J, the junction contained 14 bases not matched to a gene. This CDR3 spans 16 amino acids. In DNA form, the CDR3 reads TGCAGTGCAGTGATCGGACAGGCCGACTTCAATCAGCCCCAGCATTTT. It translates to CSAVIGQADFNQPQHF.

This clonotype was counted between two and nine times. The chain joins TRBV2 to TRBJ1-4; 9 bases are shared with TRBD1. Trimming cost V 6 bases and J 12 bases; bases outside gene matches: 8. The germline gives CDR1 SNHLY, CDR2 FYNNEI. The CDR3 runs to 13 residues. The CDR3: CASSGTGKDELFF. The CDR3 DNA sequence: TGTGCCAGCAGCGGGACAGGGAAGGATGAACTGTTTTTT.

The rearrangement joins TRBV5-1 to TRBJ2-1, with D possibly TRBD1 on 6 matching bases. There are 13 residues in the CDR3. The germline V and J ends were trimmed by 0 bases and 8 bases, with 9 bases remaining between them. Germline V gene lookup returns CDR1 SGHRS and CDR2 YFSETQ. As DNA, the CDR3 is TGCGCCAGCAGCTTGGAGGGGGAGTATGAGCAGTTCTTC. This translates into CASSLEGEYEQFF.

The chain is built from TRBV9 and TRBJ2-3; TRBD2 aligns across 7 bases. This CDR3 comprises 16 residues. Trimming cost V 4 bases and J 2 bases; bases outside gene matches: 10. CDR1 and CDR2 from the germline V gene are SGDLS and YYNGEE. CDR3 residues: CASSPPSGPNTDTQYF. CDR3 DNA: TGTGCCAGCAGCCCCCCTAGCGGTCCGAACACAGATACGCAGTATTTT.

This clonotype came up many times. V usage is TRBV21-1 and J usage is TRBJ2-7; TRBD1 is taken as the D call from the table, unchecked against the DNA. TRBV21-1 has pseudogene status. There are 14 residues in the CDR3. CDR3 loop: CASSKATGLSEQYF. DNA for the CDR3: TGTGCCAGCAGCAAAGCCACAGGGTTATCCGAGCAGTACTTC.

The sample holds a few counts of this clonotype. The rearrangement joins TRBV28 to TRBJ1-5; D is ambiguous. The CDR3 is 11 residues long. The V and J ends lost 6 bases and 11 bases respectively, with 11 bases between them. Germline V gene lookup returns CDR1 MDHEN and CDR2 SYDVKM. DNA of the CDR3: TGTGCCAGCAGACGAGGTAGGGCCCAGCATTTT. Translating it yields CASRRGRAQHF.

This clonotype was seen ten or more times. V is TRBV20-1 and J is TRBJ2-3; 13 bases fit TRBD2. After removal of 2 bases from V and 5 bases from J, the junction contained 10 bases not matched to a gene. Germline values: CDR1 DFQATT, CDR2 SNEGSKA (reference sequence). This CDR3 is built from 17 residues. The CDR3 DNA reads as TGCAGTGCTAGATCCCCCTCGACTAGCGGGAGGAAAGATACGCAGTATTTT. It specifies CSARSPSTSGRKDTQYF.